This T cell receptor (beta chain) was observed in a study of blood T cell repertoires in COVID-19. This clone was picked up a small number of times. CDR1 and CDR2 (germline): LGHDT, YNNKEL (reference sequence). Trimming took 3 bases from V and 0 from J, leaving 9 bases between them. This CDR3 is 15 amino acids long. Assay used: immunoSEQ multiplex PCR; TCRdb lists only in-frame clones, some missing. The table has over 250,000 clones, around three quarters seen once. The chain joins TRBV3-1 (or the pseudogene TRBV3-2) to TRBJ2-1, with D uncertain. Sample: peripheral blood. This TCR came from a woman of 80 years or more with acute or convalescent COVID-19. The CDR3 loop reads CASSQVPSSYNEQFF. CDR3 nucleotides: TGTGCCAGCAGCCAGGTCCCGAGCTCCTACAATGAGCAGTTCTTC.